This T cell receptor (beta chain) was found in a study of CD8 T cells in ankylosing spondylitis. Study-wide findings and caveats: Typical of ankylosing spondylitis blood, it appeared, was a TCR beta motif of roughly eight highly homologous variants. The disease-linked clones had a CD8+ phenotype and low blood frequencies.

As to this clonotype: Antigen specificity is unknown.

The length of the CDR3 is 12 residues. With 2 bases removed from V and 5 bases from J, the gap between germline ends came to 8 bases. The germline gives CDR1 SGHRS, CDR2 YFSETQ. Using quantitative 5'-RACE with molecular barcodes, the authors made TCR beta libraries. TCRdb re-analysed the 5' RACE reads in MiXCR, keeping a single row per CDR3 protein. The table records around 90,000 distinct CDR3 sequences, around 27% of them present only once. The sample consisted of blood, either unsorted or a sorted T cell fraction (not recorded which). This rearrangement joins TRBV5-1 to TRBJ2-7; either TRBD1 or TRBD2 may supply D (5 bases each). This TCR was recovered from a male donor with ankylosing spondylitis or in good health (not recorded which). CDR3 residues: CASSFGAHEQYF. The CDR3 DNA sequence: TGCGCCAGCAGCTTCGGGGCCCACGAGCAGTACTTC.